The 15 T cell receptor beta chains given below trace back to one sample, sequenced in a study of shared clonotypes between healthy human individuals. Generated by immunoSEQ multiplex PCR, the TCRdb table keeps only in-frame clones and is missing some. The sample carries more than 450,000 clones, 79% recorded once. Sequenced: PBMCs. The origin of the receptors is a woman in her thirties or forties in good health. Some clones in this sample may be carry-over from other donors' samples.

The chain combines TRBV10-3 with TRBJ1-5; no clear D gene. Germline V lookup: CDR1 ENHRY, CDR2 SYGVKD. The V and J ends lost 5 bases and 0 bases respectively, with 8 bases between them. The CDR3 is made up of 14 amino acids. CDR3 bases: TGTGCCATCAGTAGGGATTATAGCAATCAGCCCCAGCATTTT. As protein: CAISRDYSNQPQHF.

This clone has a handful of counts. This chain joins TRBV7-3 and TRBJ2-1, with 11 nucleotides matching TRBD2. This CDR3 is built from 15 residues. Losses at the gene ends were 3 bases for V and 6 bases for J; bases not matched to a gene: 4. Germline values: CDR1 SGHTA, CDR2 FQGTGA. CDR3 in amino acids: CASSLRLAGLNEQFF. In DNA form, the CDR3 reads TGTGCCAGCAGCTTGAGACTAGCGGGACTCAATGAGCAGTTCTTC.

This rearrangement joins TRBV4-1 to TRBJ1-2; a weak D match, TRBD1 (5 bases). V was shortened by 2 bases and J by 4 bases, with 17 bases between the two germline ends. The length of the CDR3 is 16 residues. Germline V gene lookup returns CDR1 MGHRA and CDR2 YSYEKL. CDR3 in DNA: TGCGCCAGCAGCCAACCGGCCCAGGGCCGGGGCTATGGCTACACCTTC. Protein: CASSQPAQGRGYGYTF.

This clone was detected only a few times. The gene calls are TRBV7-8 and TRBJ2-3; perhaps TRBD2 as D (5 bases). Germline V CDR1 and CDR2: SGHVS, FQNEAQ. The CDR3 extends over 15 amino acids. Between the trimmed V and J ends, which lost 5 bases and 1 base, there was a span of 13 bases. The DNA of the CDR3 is TGTGCCAGCAGCCTACAGAGTAGCGGCACAGATACGCAGTATTTT. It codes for CASSLQSSGTDTQYF.

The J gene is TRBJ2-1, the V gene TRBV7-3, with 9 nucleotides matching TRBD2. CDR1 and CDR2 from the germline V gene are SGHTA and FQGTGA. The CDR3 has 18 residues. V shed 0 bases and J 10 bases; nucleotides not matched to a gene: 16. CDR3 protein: CASSLTRASGTSGGEQFF. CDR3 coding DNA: TGTGCCAGCAGCTTAACTCGGGCTAGCGGGACCTCTGGGGGGGAGCAGTTCTTC. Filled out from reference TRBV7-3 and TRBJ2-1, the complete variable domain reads GAGVSQTPSNKVTEKGKYVELRCDPISGHTALYWYRQSLGQGPEFLIYFQGTGAADDSGLPNDRFFAVRPEGSVSTLKIQRTERGDSAVYLCASSLTRASGTSGGEQFFGPGTRLTVL.

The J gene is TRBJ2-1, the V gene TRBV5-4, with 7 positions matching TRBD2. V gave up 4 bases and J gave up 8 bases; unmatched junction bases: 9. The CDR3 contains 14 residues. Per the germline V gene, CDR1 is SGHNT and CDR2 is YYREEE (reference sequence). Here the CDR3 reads CASSPGGRGHEQFF. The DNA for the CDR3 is TGTGCCAGCAGCCCCGGGGGGAGGGGCCATGAGCAGTTCTTC.

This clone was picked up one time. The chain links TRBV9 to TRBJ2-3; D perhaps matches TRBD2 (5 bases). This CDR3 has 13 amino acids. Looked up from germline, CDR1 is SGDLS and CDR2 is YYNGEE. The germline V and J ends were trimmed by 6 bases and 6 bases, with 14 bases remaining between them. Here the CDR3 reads CASMRGIGDTQYF. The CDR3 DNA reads TGTGCCAGCATGAGAGGGATAGGGGATACGCAGTATTTT.

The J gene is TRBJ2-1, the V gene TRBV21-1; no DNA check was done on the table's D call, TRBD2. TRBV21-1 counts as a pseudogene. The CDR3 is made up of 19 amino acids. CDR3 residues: CASSNRTSGDSSSYNEQFF. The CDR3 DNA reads TGTGCCAGCAGCAACCGGACTAGCGGGGATTCTAGCTCCTACAATGAGCAGTTCTTC.

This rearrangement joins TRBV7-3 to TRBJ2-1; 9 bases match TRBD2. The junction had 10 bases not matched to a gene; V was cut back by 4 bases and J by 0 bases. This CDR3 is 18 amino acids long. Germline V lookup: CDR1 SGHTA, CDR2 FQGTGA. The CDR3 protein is CASSSPGEREVSYNEQFF. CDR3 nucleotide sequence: TGTGCCAGCAGCTCCCCGGGTGAGCGGGAGGTCTCCTACAATGAGCAGTTCTTC.

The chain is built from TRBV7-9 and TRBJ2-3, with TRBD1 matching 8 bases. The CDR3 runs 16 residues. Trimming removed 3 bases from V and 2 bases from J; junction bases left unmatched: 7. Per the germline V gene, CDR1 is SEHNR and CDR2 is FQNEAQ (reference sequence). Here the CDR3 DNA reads TGTGCCAGCAGCTTGGATGTGGACAGGGACACAGATACGCAGTATTTT. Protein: CASSLDVDRDTDTQYF.

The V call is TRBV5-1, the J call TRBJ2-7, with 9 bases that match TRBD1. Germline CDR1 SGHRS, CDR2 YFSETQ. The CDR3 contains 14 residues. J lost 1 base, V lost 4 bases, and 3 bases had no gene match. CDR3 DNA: TGCGCCAGCAGCCGACAGGGGGGGTCCTACGAGCAGTACTTC. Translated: CASSRQGGSYEQYF.

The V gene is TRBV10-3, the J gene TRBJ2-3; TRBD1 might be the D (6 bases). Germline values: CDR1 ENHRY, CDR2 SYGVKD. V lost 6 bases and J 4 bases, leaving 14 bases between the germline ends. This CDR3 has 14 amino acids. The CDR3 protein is CAIRVRGIADTQYF. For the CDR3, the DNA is TGTGCCATCAGGGTTAGGGGGATCGCAGATACGCAGTATTTT.

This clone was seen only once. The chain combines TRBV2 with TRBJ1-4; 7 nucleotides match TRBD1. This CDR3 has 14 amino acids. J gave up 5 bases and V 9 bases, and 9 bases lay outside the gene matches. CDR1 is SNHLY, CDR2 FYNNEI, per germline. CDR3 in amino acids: CASLSGGGNEKLFF. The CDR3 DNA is TGTGCCAGTCTCTCTGGAGGGGGCAATGAAAAACTGTTTTTT.

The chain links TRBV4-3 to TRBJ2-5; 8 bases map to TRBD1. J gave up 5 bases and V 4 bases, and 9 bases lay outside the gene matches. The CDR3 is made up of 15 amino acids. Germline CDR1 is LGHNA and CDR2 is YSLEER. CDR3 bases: TGCGCCAGCAGCCGTACCCAGGGGGCAAGGGAGACCCAGTACTTC. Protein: CASSRTQGARETQYF.

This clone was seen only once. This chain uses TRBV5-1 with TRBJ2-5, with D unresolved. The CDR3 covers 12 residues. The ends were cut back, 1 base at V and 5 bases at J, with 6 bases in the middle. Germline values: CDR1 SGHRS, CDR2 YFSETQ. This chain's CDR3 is CASSLRPETQYF. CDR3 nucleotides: TGCGCCAGCAGCTTGAGGCCTGAGACCCAGTACTTC. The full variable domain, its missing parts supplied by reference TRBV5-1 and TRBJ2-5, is KAGVTQTPRYLIKTRGQQVTLSCSPISGHRSVSWYQQTPGQGLQFLFEYFSETQRNKGNFPGRFSGRQFSNSRSEMNVSTLELGDSALYLCASSLRPETQYFGPGTRLLVL.